One and the same sample provided the 27 T cell receptor beta chains below, sequenced in a study of cytomegalovirus exposure and HLA in healthy donors. Researchers ran the PCR with 60 Vbeta and 13 Jbeta primers. Profiling relied on immunoSEQ multiplex PCR, and the TCRdb table lists in-frame clones only, not all of them. The table has about 140,000 clones, around 80% seen once; the top ten hold about 3%. The sequenced material came from PBMCs. All receptors come from a middle-aged man in good health and CMV-seronegative.

The chain joins TRBV7-9 to TRBJ1-2; unclear D gene. CDR3 size: 11 residues. The V end was cut by 5 bases, the J end by 9 bases, with 10 bases between. From germline, CDR1 is SEHNR and CDR2 FQNEAQ (reference sequence). Written as DNA, the CDR3 is TGTGCCAGCAGCATACAGTATCGCTACACCTTC. Translated: CASSIQYRYTF.

Worth noting for this clone: The sample has other DNA sequences that encode this CDR3 too. The rearrangement uses TRBV18 and TRBJ1-1; D possibly corresponds to TRBD1 (5 bases). CDR1 KGHSH and CDR2 LQKENI come from the germline V gene. The CDR3 runs 16 residues. Trimming removed 3 bases at V and 1 base at J, with 15 bases between. The CDR3 DNA is TGTGCCAGCTCACCTCGGGGGGACGGAGGGAACACTGAAGCTTTCTTT. Protein sequence: CASSPRGDGGNTEAFF. The full variable domain, in which reference TRBV18 and TRBJ1-1 provide the parts outside the CDR3, is NAGVMQNPRHLVRRRGQEARLRCSPMKGHSHVYWYRQLPEEGLKFMVYLQKENIIDESGMPKERFSAEFPKEGPSILRIQQVVRGDSAAYFCASSPRGDGGNTEAFFGQGTRLTVV.

The V call is TRBV6-6, the J call TRBJ1-1; 8 nucleotides align to TRBD1. In germline, CDR1 is MNHNY, CDR2 SVGAGI (reference sequence). V was pared by 4 bases and J by 0 bases, with 4 bases of the junction left unmatched. The CDR3 is 15 residues long. The DNA for the CDR3 is TGTGCCAGCAGTTCCCTGACAGGGGTGAACACTGAAGCTTTCTTT. Protein: CASSSLTGVNTEAFF.

A few counts support this clone. J is TRBJ1-3 and V is TRBV4-3; TRBD1 is a possible D gene (6 bases). The CDR3 sequence is 15 residues long. Trimming shortened V by 1 base and J by 4 bases, and 11 bases separated the two germline ends. Germline CDR1 is LGHNA and CDR2 is YSLEER. DNA of the CDR3: TGCGCCAGCAGCCAAGGGTACAGGGACGGAAACACCATATATTTT. Amino acids: CASSQGYRDGNTIYF.

V usage is TRBV5-6 and J usage is TRBJ2-1; TRBD2 matches at 10 bases. The CDR3 is 14 residues long. The V segment lost 7 bases and the J segment 5 bases; nucleotides outside the gene matches: 6. The V gene's germline CDR1 is SGHDT and CDR2 YYEEEE. The CDR3 spells CASRQSGGDNEQFF. Written as DNA, the CDR3 is TGTGCCAGCCGGCAAAGCGGGGGGGACAATGAGCAGTTCTTC.

The chain uses TRBV7-9 and TRBJ2-5; D is perhaps TRBD1 (6 bases). The CDR3 has 14 amino acids. CDR1 and CDR2 (germline): SEHNR, FQNEAQ (reference sequence). Deletions cut 1 base from V and 1 base from J, with 7 bases between. The CDR3 sequence: CASSLVRGQETQYF. The DNA for the CDR3 is TGTGCCAGCAGCTTAGTCAGGGGCCAAGAGACCCAGTACTTC.

The rearrangement joins TRBV11-2 to TRBJ1-4; no firm D call. Trimming pared 5 bases from V and 5 bases from J, leaving 6 bases between. The length of the CDR3 is 12 residues. The germline gives CDR1 SGHAT, CDR2 FQNNGV. The CDR3 reads CASSRTNEKLFF. CDR3 nucleotide sequence: TGTGCCAGCAGCCGAACAAATGAAAAACTGTTTTTT. Supplemented by reference TRBV11-2 and TRBJ1-4, the full variable domain reads EAGVAQSPRYKIIEKRQSVAFWCNPISGHATLYWYQQILGQGPKLLIQFQNNGVVDDSQLPKDRFSAERLKGVDSTLKIQPAKLEDSAVYLCASSRTNEKLFFGSGTQLSVL.

Here the CDR3 reads CASSSTSTVRYSPLHF. The CDR3 DNA follows: TGTGCCAGCAGTTCAACCTCGACAGTGAGGTATTCACCCCTCCACTTT. The chain combines TRBV28 with TRBJ1-6, with D maybe TRBD1 (5 bases). Germline loops: CDR1 MDHEN, CDR2 SYDVKM. Trimming pared 4 bases from V and 8 bases from J, leaving 18 bases between. There are 16 residues in the CDR3.

V and J are TRBV28 and TRBJ2-3; 8 nucleotides match TRBD2. This CDR3 region has 16 residues. V trimming: 3 bases; J trimming: 1 base; junction bases outside the gene matches: 6. In germline, CDR1 is MDHEN, CDR2 SYDVKM. The DNA for the CDR3 is TGTGCCAGCAGTTTGCTCGCGCGGGGGGGCACAGATACGCAGTATTTT. Amino acid sequence: CASSLLARGGTDTQYF. The entire variable domain, with the rest obtained from reference TRBV28 and TRBJ2-3, is as follows: DVKVTQSSRYLVKRTGEKVFLECVQDMDHENMFWYRQDPGLGLRLIYFSYDVKMKEKGDIPEGYSVSREKKERFSLILESASTNQTSMYLCASSLLARGGTDTQYFGPGTRLTVL.

This clone was seen ten or more times. The rearrangement joins TRBV5-6 to TRBJ1-1; maybe TRBD1 (6 bases). This CDR3 spans 13 amino acids. With 4 bases removed from V and 1 base from J, the gap between germline ends came to 8 bases. CDR1 is SGHDT and CDR2 is YYEEEE in the germline V gene. CDR3 nucleotides: TGTGCCAGCAGCGGGGGCCCGAACACTGAAGCTTTCTTT. Protein: CASSGGPNTEAFF.

The J gene is TRBJ1-1, the V gene TRBV28; D perhaps matches TRBD1 (6 bases). Germline loops: CDR1 MDHEN, CDR2 SYDVKM. The CDR3 runs to 13 residues. V shed 7 bases and J shed 7 bases, with 16 bases lying between them. The DNA for the CDR3 is TGTGCCAGCAAGATACCGGGACACCATGAAGCTTTCTTT. Translation: CASKIPGHHEAFF.

The chain recombines TRBV5-1 with TRBJ2-1, with TRBD2 matching 9 bases. Unmatched junction bases numbered 12, after V lost 2 bases and J lost 9 bases. CDR3 size: 16 residues. Germline V gives CDR1 SGHRS, CDR2 YFSETQ. The DNA of the CDR3 is TGCGCCAGCAGCTTAGAAGCGGGGGGTACTTTGGTTGAGCAGTTCTTC. Translated, it gives CASSLEAGGTLVEQFF.

This clone was picked up one time. V usage is TRBV7-6 and J usage is TRBJ2-7; D gene uncertain. This CDR3 region has 13 residues. Germline loops: CDR1 SGHVS, CDR2 FNYEAQ. V lost 0 bases, J lost 4 bases, and 7 bases lay in between. The DNA of the CDR3 is TGTGCCAGCAGCTTAGCCGACGGGTACGAGCAGTACTTC. Residues: CASSLADGYEQYF.

The chain employs TRBV9 and TRBJ2-2; no clear D. The length of the CDR3 is 16 residues. V gave up 2 bases and J gave up 0 bases, with 11 bases separating them. From germline, CDR1 is SGDLS and CDR2 YYNGEE. As DNA, the CDR3 is TGTGCCAGCAGCGTCAATGACTGGGCGAACACCGGGGAGCTGTTTTTT. Amino acids: CASSVNDWANTGELFF.

J is TRBJ1-2 and V is TRBV21-1; TRBD1 was called by the table and not checked on the DNA. TRBV21-1 is a pseudogene segment. CDR3 length: 15 residues. CDR3 amino acids: CASSEDRVFGYGYTF. Here the CDR3 DNA reads TGTGCCAGCAGCGAAGACAGGGTTTTTGGCTATGGCTACACCTTC.

This clone was counted a few times. J is TRBJ1-2 and V is TRBV7-3; 8 bases line up with TRBD1. Trimming cost V 5 bases and J 8 bases; bases outside gene matches: 4. CDR3 length equals 12 residues. From germline, CDR1 is SGHTA and CDR2 FQGTGA. The CDR3 DNA follows: TGTGCCAGCAGCCCCGGGACAGGAGGCTACACCTTC. Translation gives CASSPGTGGYTF.

The V and J genes are TRBV18 and TRBJ2-7; TRBD2 is a possible D gene (7 bases). Trimming removed 8 bases at V and 6 bases at J, with 20 bases between. This CDR3 has 14 residues. Germline V CDR1 and CDR2: KGHSH, LQKENI. The CDR3 here is CASLPGAGEGEQYF. The CDR3 DNA reads TGTGCCAGCCTTCCGGGGGCAGGGGAGGGCGAGCAGTACTTC.

The V and J genes are TRBV28 and TRBJ1-1, with 7 nucleotides matching TRBD1. Trimming removed 5 bases from V and 7 bases from J; junction bases left unmatched: 7. CDR3 size: 13 residues. CDR1 and CDR2 from the germline V gene are MDHEN and SYDVKM. The CDR3 protein is CASSPPGTVEAFF. CDR3 DNA: TGTGCCAGCAGTCCCCCTGGGACAGTTGAAGCTTTCTTT.

The J gene is TRBJ2-2, the V gene TRBV18; no definite D call. This CDR3 is built from 15 residues. Germline-derived CDR1 and CDR2 are KGHSH and LQKENI. The ends were cut back, 0 bases at V and 4 bases at J, with 9 bases in the middle. CDR3 loop: CASSPPSTGTGELFF. CDR3 coding DNA: TGTGCCAGCTCACCACCGTCAACGGGCACCGGGGAGCTGTTTTTT.

DNA for the CDR3: TGTGCCAGCAGCCTTGCGGCCACCAACATTCAGTACTTC. Amino acid sequence: CASSLAATNIQYF. V usage is TRBV14 and J usage is TRBJ2-4, with unresolved D. V lost 4 bases, J lost 7 bases, and 11 bases lay in between. This CDR3 has 13 amino acids. Germline V lookup: CDR1 SGHDN, CDR2 FVKESK.

The chain has TRBV18 and TRBJ2-2; D ambiguous. V gave up 5 bases and J gave up 0 bases, with 10 bases separating them. Germline CDR1 and CDR2: KGHSH and LQKENI. The CDR3 covers 15 residues. CDR3 sequence reads: CASSTRLTNTGELFF. The CDR3 DNA is TGTGCCAGCTCAACCAGACTTACGAACACCGGGGAGCTGTTTTTT.

This rearrangement joins TRBV7-3 to TRBJ1-2, with D maybe TRBD1 (6 bases). Germline loops: CDR1 SGHTA, CDR2 FQGTGA. This CDR3 has 13 amino acids. The V end lost 3 bases, the J end lost 2 bases, and 7 bases lay between the germline ends. The CDR3 DNA reads TGTGCCAGCAGCTTCGACAGGAACTATGGCTACACCTTC. Amino acids: CASSFDRNYGYTF.

The table lists this clone with a count of one. V usage is TRBV9 and J usage is TRBJ2-3; 8 bases match TRBD2. This CDR3 is 14 amino acids long. The germline CDR1 and CDR2 sequences are SGDLS and YYNGEE. Losses at the gene ends were 2 bases for V and 4 bases for J; bases not matched to a gene: 3. The CDR3 is CASSVREGPDTQYF. The CDR3 region has the DNA TGTGCCAGCAGCGTCCGGGAGGGCCCAGATACGCAGTATTTT.

CDR3 in amino acids: CATVGRTEAFF. The CDR3 DNA sequence: TGTGCCACTGTGGGGAGGACTGAAGCTTTCTTT. The chain carries TRBV19 and TRBJ1-1; D call uncertain. The CDR3 spans 11 residues. V gave up 10 bases and J gave up 5 bases, with 11 bases separating them. The V gene's germline CDR1 is LNHDA and CDR2 SQIVND (reference sequence).

This chain connects TRBV5-4 to TRBJ1-1, with 7 nucleotides matching TRBD1. V dropped 1 base and J dropped 0; count of bases not matched to a gene: 3. CDR1 and CDR2 (germline): SGHNT, YYREEE (reference sequence). CDR3 size: 15 residues. In nucleotides, the CDR3 is TGTGCCAGCAGCTTGACCAGGGGGATGAACACTGAAGCTTTCTTT. This sequence encodes CASSLTRGMNTEAFF.

CDR3 loop: CASSLDGGTEAFF. The CDR3 region has the DNA TGTGCCAGCAGTTTAGATGGAGGAACTGAAGCTTTCTTT. This rearrangement joins TRBV27 to TRBJ1-1; no reliable D call. The CDR3 sequence is 13 residues long. Germline V gives CDR1 MNHEY, CDR2 SMNVEV (reference sequence). The V and J ends lost 2 bases and 5 bases respectively, with 9 bases between them.

The chain employs TRBV7-9 and TRBJ2-5; 8 positions agree with TRBD1. Looked up from germline, CDR1 is SEHNR and CDR2 is FQNEAQ (reference sequence). Unmatched junction bases numbered 4, after V lost 2 bases and J lost 8 bases. The CDR3 is 13 residues long. Here the CDR3 DNA reads TGTGCCAGCAGCTTACCAGGGGGCGATACCCAGTACTTC. The encoded protein is CASSLPGGDTQYF.